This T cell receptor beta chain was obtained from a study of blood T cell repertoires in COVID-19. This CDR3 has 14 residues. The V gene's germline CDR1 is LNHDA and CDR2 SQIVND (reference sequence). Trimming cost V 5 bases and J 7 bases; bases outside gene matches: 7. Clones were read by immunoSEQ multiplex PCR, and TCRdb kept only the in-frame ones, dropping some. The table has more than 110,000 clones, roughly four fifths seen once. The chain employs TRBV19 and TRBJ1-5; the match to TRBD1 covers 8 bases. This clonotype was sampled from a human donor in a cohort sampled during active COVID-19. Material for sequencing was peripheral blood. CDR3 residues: CASSASDREQPQHF. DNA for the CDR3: TGTGCCAGTAGTGCCTCGGACAGGGAACAGCCCCAGCATTTT.